Presented here are 32 T cell receptor beta chains from one specimen sequenced in a study of T cells after yellow fever vaccination. TCRdb passed the 5' RACE reads through MiXCR, listing each CDR3 protein once. The repertoire holds 450,000 to 550,000 distinct CDR3 sequences, with 21% as singletons. The source was PBMCs, collected approximately 20 days after the first yellow fever vaccination. Receptors originate from a young man who received the YFV17D yellow fever vaccine.

The chain employs TRBV12-3 or TRBV12-4 and TRBJ2-3; D is unresolved. CDR3 length: 14 residues. V was cut by 0 bases and J by 2 bases, with 6 bases left in between. The CDR3 is CASSLARPTDTQYF. DNA of the CDR3: TGTGCCAGCAGTTTAGCCAGGCCCACAGATACGCAGTATTTT.

This clonotype has just a few counts. This chain uses TRBV5-1 with TRBJ2-2, with D uncertain. Germline V gene sequence: CDR1 SGHRS, CDR2 YFSETQ. The CDR3 contains 12 residues. The V and J ends lost 7 bases and 1 base respectively, with 5 bases between them. CDR3 nucleotides: TGCGCCAGCGGGGAGAACACCGGGGAGCTGTTTTTT. Translated: CASGENTGELFF.

The chain employs TRBV6-5 and TRBJ2-3; D ambiguous. CDR1 is MNHEY and CDR2 is SVGAGI in the germline V gene. This CDR3 comprises 16 residues. The V end was cut by 0 bases, the J end by 3 bases, with 13 bases between. The CDR3 loop reads CASSYSGPARTDTQYF. For the CDR3, the DNA is TGTGCCAGCAGTTACTCGGGCCCCGCGAGGACAGATACGCAGTATTTT.

This clonotype was recorded a few times. The CDR3, as DNA: TGTGCCAGCAGTTACGCGGAGGGCAATCAGCCCCAGCATTTT. It codes for CASSYAEGNQPQHF. The rearrangement joins TRBV6-5 to TRBJ1-5; D uncertain. Germline V lookup: CDR1 MNHEY, CDR2 SVGAGI. The CDR3 runs 14 residues. Trimming removed 2 bases at V and 2 bases at J, with 7 bases between.

There are a few counts of this clonotype. The chain employs TRBV5-4 and TRBJ1-1; 8 bases are shared with TRBD1. The CDR3 totals 12 residues. The trim removed 1 base at V and 11 bases at J, leaving 4 bases unmatched. Germline V gene data show CDR1 as SGHNT and CDR2 as YYREEE (reference sequence). CDR3 residues: CASSLNRDRAFF. As DNA, the CDR3 is TGTGCCAGCAGCTTGAACCGGGACAGGGCTTTCTTT.

This chain connects TRBV15 to TRBJ2-7, with 11 bases identical to TRBD2. Germline CDR1 reads LNHNV; CDR2 reads YYDKDF (reference sequence). V was clipped by 0 bases and J by 2 bases; unmatched bases: 6. CDR3 length: 17 residues. CDR3 sequence reads: CATSRDPPTSGAYEQYF. CDR3 nucleotide sequence: TGTGCCACCAGCAGAGATCCCCCGACTAGCGGGGCCTACGAGCAGTACTTC.

This clonotype was found once. This chain uses TRBV5-1 with TRBJ2-7, with 7 bases fitting TRBD2. V dropped 5 bases and J dropped 2; count of bases not matched to a gene: 4. Germline assignment: CDR1 SGHRS and CDR2 YFSETQ. The CDR3 is made up of 13 amino acids. CDR3 sequence (DNA): TGCGCCAGCAGGGGGGGGGAAACCTACGAGCAGTACTTC. Its translation: CASRGGETYEQYF.

The chain is built from TRBV6-2 or TRBV6-3 and TRBJ2-1; possible D gene TRBD2, 5 bases. CDR1 is MNHEY, CDR2 SVGEGT, per germline. The V gene lost 2 bases and the J gene lost 0 bases, with 8 bases spanning the gap. The CDR3 runs to 15 residues. CDR3 protein: CASSYVGSSYNEQFF. As DNA, the CDR3 is TGTGCCAGCAGTTACGTTGGGAGCTCCTACAATGAGCAGTTCTTC.

This clonotype has a handful of counts. The V gene is TRBV10-3, the J gene TRBJ1-2, with D maybe TRBD1 (5 bases). The CDR3 has 15 residues. Deletions cut 0 bases from V and 4 bases from J, with 12 bases between. Per germline, CDR1 ENHRY and CDR2 SYGVKD. The CDR3 protein is CAISESTGQGYGYTF. In DNA, the CDR3 is TGTGCCATCAGTGAGTCGACGGGCCAGGGCTATGGCTACACCTTC.

The chain carries TRBV12-3 or TRBV12-4 and TRBJ1-1; D might be TRBD1 (5 bases). CDR3 length: 14 amino acids. The V end lost 6 bases, the J end lost 2 bases, and 13 bases lay between the germline ends. The CDR3 reads CASSNQGLNTEAFF. CDR3 DNA: TGTGCCAGCAGCAATCAGGGACTAAACACTGAAGCTTTCTTT.

V and J are TRBV5-4 and TRBJ2-1; 9 bases fit TRBD2. Germline V gene sequence: CDR1 SGHNT, CDR2 YYREEE (reference sequence). The CDR3 extends over 17 amino acids. The V segment lost 4 bases and the J segment 9 bases; nucleotides outside the gene matches: 17. The CDR3 sequence is CASSAVQQRGALGEQFF. Written as DNA, the CDR3 is TGTGCCAGCAGCGCCGTCCAACAGCGGGGGGCCCTGGGTGAGCAGTTCTTC.

At least ten counts were recorded for this clonotype. The chain uses TRBV4-2 and TRBJ2-3, with no clear D. Germline V lookup: CDR1 LGHNA, CDR2 YNFKEQ. Trimming cost V 0 bases and J 6 bases, with 7 bases left between them. This CDR3 contains 13 residues. CDR3 bases: TGTGCCAGCAGCCAAGAAAAAGGGGATACGCAGTATTTT. This gives the protein CASSQEKGDTQYF.

This clonotype has only a few counts. The chain links TRBV10-3 to TRBJ1-5, with TRBD1 identical over 10 bases. Looked up from germline, CDR1 is ENHRY and CDR2 is SYGVKD. Germline trimming cut 2 bases from V and 1 base from J; bases unmatched to any gene: 8. The CDR3 loop spans 18 amino acids. CDR3 nucleotides: TGTGCCATCAGTGAGATGGGACAGGGGCTCCGAAGCAATCAGCCCCAGCATTTT. Translation: CAISEMGQGLRSNQPQHF.

As to this clonotype: Mismatch with germline at one junction end may stem from a read error. Written as DNA, the CDR3 is TGTGCCAGCAGTTTAGAGTCGGGGTCTTATGGCTACACCTTC. Protein sequence: CASSLESGSYGYTF. This chain links TRBV7-9 with TRBJ1-2; no clear D. The length of the CDR3 is 14 residues. The germline V gene has CDR1 SEHNR and CDR2 FQNEAQ (reference sequence).

In its sample, this clonotype was seen many times. The chain is built from TRBV11-2 and TRBJ2-2, with 8 bases aligning to TRBD2. This CDR3 is 16 amino acids long. J gave up 4 bases and V 3 bases, and 7 bases lay outside the gene matches. The germline V gene has CDR1 SGHAT and CDR2 FQNNGV. CDR3 loop: CASSFLTTSVTGELFF. As DNA, the CDR3 is TGTGCCAGCAGCTTCCTCACGACTAGCGTCACCGGGGAGCTGTTTTTT.

This clonotype was counted a few times. The chain is built from TRBV7-9 and TRBJ2-5; 10 bases are shared with TRBD1. This CDR3 is built from 13 residues. Trimming at V came to 4 bases and at J to 4 bases, leaving 0 bases not matched to a gene. Germline-derived CDR1 and CDR2 are SEHNR and FQNEAQ (reference sequence). Here the CDR3 reads CASSWTGGETQYF. CDR3 in DNA: TGTGCCAGCAGCTGGACAGGGGGAGAGACCCAGTACTTC.

This clonotype occurred a few times. This rearrangement joins TRBV6-1 to TRBJ1-2; TRBD1 might be the D (6 bases). The V end lost 10 bases, the J end lost 4 bases, and 16 bases lay between the germline ends. CDR1 and CDR2 (germline): MNHNS, SASEGT. The CDR3 contains 13 residues. As DNA, the CDR3 is TGTGCCACTGGGGGGGCCCAGGGCTATGGCTACACCTTC. This encodes CATGGAQGYGYTF.

This clonotype appeared many times. CDR3 sequence (DNA): TGCGCCAGCAGCCCCCAGGGGGGTCAGTACAATGAGCAGTTCTTC. Translation gives CASSPQGGQYNEQFF. The chain joins TRBV5-1 to TRBJ2-1, with D possibly TRBD1 on 7 matching bases. V was clipped by 4 bases and J by 4 bases, with 15 bases between them. The CDR3 consists of 15 residues. Germline CDR1 is SGHRS and CDR2 is YFSETQ.

The V call is TRBV29-1, the J call TRBJ2-3; TRBD2 matches 15 bases. CDR1 and CDR2 (germline): SQVTM, ANQGSEA. The V and J ends lost 3 bases and 0 bases, in that order; junction bases with no gene match: 1. The CDR3 sequence is 16 residues long. CDR3 nucleotide sequence: TGCAGCGTTGACGGGACTAGCGGGGGGAGCACAGATACGCAGTATTTT. The encoded protein is CSVDGTSGGSTDTQYF.

The chain recombines TRBV19 with TRBJ2-7, with TRBD2 as a possible D gene (6 bases). Between the trimmed V and J ends, which lost 3 bases and 4 bases, there was a span of 19 bases. CDR1 is LNHDA, CDR2 SQIVND, per germline (reference sequence). The CDR3 sequence is 16 residues long. The chain's CDR3 is CASSIDGGFTPYEQYF. The CDR3 bases are TGTGCCAGTAGTATCGACGGGGGTTTTACGCCTTACGAGCAGTACTTC.

CDR3 in DNA: TGCAGTGCCATTGGGACAGCTAATCGCTCTGGGGCCAACGTCCTGACTTTC. Amino acids: CSAIGTANRSGANVLTF. The chain links TRBV20-1 to TRBJ2-6; the match to TRBD1 covers 7 bases. Germline CDR1 DFQATT, CDR2 SNEGSKA (reference sequence). This CDR3 comprises 17 residues. Trimming took 6 bases from V and 0 from J; bases not matched to a gene: 11.

The chain carries TRBV6-5 and TRBJ1-2; 7 nucleotides line up with TRBD1. The CDR3 is made up of 15 amino acids. V gave up 0 bases and J gave up 1 base; unmatched junction bases: 2. Looked up from germline, CDR1 is MNHEY and CDR2 is SVGAGI. The CDR3 sequence is CASSYSAGGNYGYTF. The CDR3 DNA reads as TGTGCCAGCAGTTACTCCGCAGGGGGTAACTATGGCTACACCTTC.

In its sample, this clonotype was seen a few times. The V gene is TRBV5-6, the J gene TRBJ2-4; 7 bases line up with TRBD2. The CDR3 totals 15 residues. Trimming at V came to 4 bases and at J to 1 base, leaving 5 bases not matched to a gene. The germline V gene has CDR1 SGHDT and CDR2 YYEEEE. CDR3 in amino acids: CASSGLGRAKNIQYF. CDR3 DNA: TGTGCCAGCAGCGGACTCGGGAGGGCCAAAAACATTCAGTACTTC.

V is TRBV3-1 and J is TRBJ1-1, with unresolved D. Germline V CDR1 and CDR2: LGHDT, YNNKEL (reference sequence). The CDR3 is 17 amino acids. V shed 5 bases and J shed 0 bases, with 19 bases lying between them. Written as DNA, the CDR3 is TGTGCCAGCAGCATTGTCCTCGGGGTCGACCTGAACACTGAAGCTTTCTTT. It yields the protein CASSIVLGVDLNTEAFF.

The chain recombines TRBV6-2 or TRBV6-3 with TRBJ2-3; the match to TRBD2 covers 16 bases. The CDR3 loop spans 20 amino acids. The germline gives CDR1 MNHEY, CDR2 SVGEGT. With 7 bases clipped from V and 6 bases from J, the junction kept 19 bases outside the gene matches. This CDR3 is CASIPPGTSGGACHTDTQYF. CDR3 coding DNA: TGTGCCAGCATCCCGCCCGGGACTAGCGGGGGGGCCTGTCATACGGATACGCAGTATTTT.

The rearrangement joins TRBV5-1 to TRBJ1-1; D call uncertain. The CDR3 has 14 amino acids. Germline values: CDR1 SGHRS, CDR2 YFSETQ. V lost 0 bases, J lost 2 bases, and 8 bases lay in between. CDR3 in amino acids: CASSLGSDNTEAFF. The CDR3, as DNA: TGCGCCAGCAGCTTGGGTTCGGATAACACTGAAGCTTTCTTT. The variable domain in full, with the rest retrieved from reference TRBV5-1 and TRBJ1-1, is KAGVTQTPRYLIKTRGQQVTLSCSPISGHRSVSWYQQTPGQGLQFLFEYFSETQRNKGNFPGRFSGRQFSNSRSEMNVSTLELGDSALYLCASSLGSDNTEAFFGQGTRLTVV.

The CDR3 loop is CASSLWSGAGSNQPQHF. CDR3 DNA sequence: TGTGCCAGCAGCTTATGGTCAGGGGCTGGAAGCAATCAGCCCCAGCATTTT. This rearrangement joins TRBV7-2 to TRBJ1-5, with D possibly being TRBD1 (6 bases). V dropped 2 bases and J dropped 1 base, with 15 bases sitting between them. CDR3 size: 17 residues. From germline, CDR1 is SGHTA and CDR2 FQGNSA.

This clonotype has only a few counts. CDR3 sequence: CASSRAISTGSGNTEAFF. Written as DNA, the CDR3 is TGCGCCAGCAGCCGAGCCATTAGTACCGGGTCCGGGAACACTGAAGCTTTCTTT. The rearrangement uses TRBV4-1 and TRBJ1-1; D is undetermined. V was shortened by 4 bases and J by 1 base, with 22 bases between the two germline ends. CDR3 length: 18 residues. Germline CDR1 reads MGHRA; CDR2 reads YSYEKL.

This rearrangement joins TRBV12-3 or TRBV12-4 to TRBJ1-2; TRBD1 might be the D (5 bases). This CDR3 spans 14 amino acids. Trimming stripped 3 bases from V and 2 bases from J, with 10 bases between. CDR3 amino acids: CASSFRVGNYGYTF. The CDR3 region has the DNA TGTGCCAGCAGTTTCAGGGTTGGGAACTATGGCTACACCTTC.

In its sample, this clonotype was seen a few times. This rearrangement joins TRBV20-1 to TRBJ1-4; TRBD1 matches at 8 bases. This CDR3 is 14 amino acids long. CDR1 is DFQATT, CDR2 SNEGSKA, per germline (reference sequence). J was trimmed by 7 bases and V by 6 bases; bases with no gene match: 10. The CDR3 nucleotides are TGCAGTGCAAACTTCAGGGGGCGTTTTGAAAAACTGTTTTTT. Translation: CSANFRGRFEKLFF.

This clonotype was observed a few times. The CDR3 loop reads CATSSSASVTLYNEQFF. The CDR3 DNA follows: TGTGCCACCAGCAGCAGTGCCAGTGTTACCCTCTACAATGAGCAGTTCTTC. The chain employs TRBV15 and TRBJ2-1; D is ambiguous. The CDR3 loop spans 17 amino acids. V was pared by 3 bases and J by 3 bases, with 18 bases between. Germline V gives CDR1 LNHNV, CDR2 YYDKDF (reference sequence).

CDR3 DNA: TGTGCCGTCTTAGGGGGTGAGACCCAGTACTTC. Protein sequence: CAVLGGETQYF. The V call is TRBV10-3, the J call TRBJ2-5; D perhaps matches TRBD1 (6 bases). V gave up 11 bases and J gave up 5 bases, with 12 bases separating them. This CDR3 contains 11 residues. Germline values: CDR1 ENHRY, CDR2 SYGVKD.